Described below is a single TCR beta chain sequence and its context. Its target antigen remains unknown. The input lacks base qualities; no much larger clone sits a single base away. The data were taken from a study of shared clonotypes between healthy human individuals (dated by TCRdb to 2019 to 2021). Regarding the study in general: A couple of women and a few men aged 18 to 49 years were included in the cohort. Per donor, three plates each were used for CD4 naive and CD4 memory, two for CD8 naive, and one for CD8 memory. To increase sequencing depth and limit assay-specific biases, different laboratories used diverse techniques to prepare libraries and sequence TCR repertoires. Leukapheresis yielded between about 0.85 and 10 billion PBMCs per donor. To estimate repertoire size and how much clonotypes are shared between individuals, the study performed deep sequencing of blood TCR repertoires from 4 to 6 healthy adults.

TCR CDR3 regions were amplified from genomic DNA by multiplex PCR using the deep immunoSEQ assay. Extracted genomic DNA from each cell subset was distributed evenly across all wells of several immunoSEQ 96-well plates, and each plate was treated as a replicate. For sorted subsets, each replicate PCR was loaded with about 0.2 ug genomic DNA, equivalent to 32,000 or so T cell genomes. Purified libraries were quantified with a Qubit 3.0 fluorometer, sized on a Bioanalyzer 2100, and re-quantified with the KAPA Library Quantification kit. Each immunoSEQ 96-well plate was sequenced on its own single-read 150-cycle Illumina NextSeq 550 flow cell. In the source study's methods: Because only junctional sequences without quality scores were contained in the immunoSEQ output, filtering matching that applied to full-length reads could not be performed. Sequences were annotated with PyIR, a Python wrapper for IgBLAST v1.9, using IMGT germline references to assign V/J genes and CDR3. Reads were filtered out if the reads had weak V/J assignments (E-value above 1e-6), no CDR3, stop codons, out-of-frame junctions, or ambiguous translated residues. V3J clonotypes were defined by identical inferred V gene, J gene, and CDR3 amino acid sequence. To compute the percentage overlap between repertoires, the number of shared unique clonotypes was divided by the size of the smaller repertoire. Repertoire richness was assessed with RTK rarefaction, the Chao1 estimator, and Recon v2.1 estimates of unobserved clonotypes. For all TCRbeta clonotypes obtained by the gDNA method from a handful of donors, generation probabilities were computed with OLGA. TCRdb holds this immuneACCESS table with in-frame rearrangements only. Some clones are missing; in checked studies, unresolved V genes explain under half, and the rest has no known cause. Clone size and the V and J calls come from that table; the DNA yielded D and trimming. The sample profile shows about 870,000 clones; 92% of them were found once. The ten largest clonotypes hold under 30% of the sample.

General conclusions and limits of the study: Because the study included a small number of donors, the genetic and exposure-history diversity represented was limited. Rarefaction of sorted-subset datasets indicated incomplete sequencing despite the large sequencing depth. Across a handful of donors, approximately 5% of naive CD4, approximately 3.6% of naive CD8, approximately 2.5% of memory CD4, and 0.4% to 0.45% of memory CD8 clonotypes were shared. Compared with non-shared clonotypes, the clonotypes found in all four sorted-subset donors had higher generation probabilities. Based on pairwise subsampling, the degree of clonotype sharing among donors was expected to be affected by sequencing depth. Sampling was limited to blood, and TCR repertoires in tissue likely differ from TCR repertoires in blood. Estimated clonotype richness was generally larger for naive than for memory subsets.

V is shortened by 6 bases, J by 2 bases, and the region joining them spans 14 bases. The CDR3 covers 14 residues, taking in both the cysteine and the phenylalanine. Only the CDR3 region is kept as DNA, spanning 42 bases read in frame from base 1. The germline V gene sets CDR1 to MNHEY and CDR2 to SVGAGI. For the CD8 naive samples, CD45RO-negative cells were positively selected for CCR7, yielding a CD45RA+CCR7+ population from which TemRA cells were excluded. The donors were healthy, HIV-negative adults who had no recently reported acute infections or vaccinations. Every donor was a Caucasian adult living in Nashville, Tennessee, USA. After blood collection by leukapheresis, PBMCs were isolated using Ficoll-Histopaque density gradient centrifugation and then cryopreserved in the vapor phase of liquid nitrogen. Analytical flow cytometry was used to check the purity and quantity of each magnetically sorted T cell population. From each sorted fraction, genomic DNA was isolated and quantified by UV absorbance on a Nanodrop 2000c.

This TCR was sampled from a man aged 25-40 years in good health. Sequenced sample: naive CD8+ T cells sorted from blood. The cell subset or site label on this specimen signifies: CD45RA+CCR7+. The rearranged segments are TRBV6-5 and TRBJ2-7; no confident D gene assignment can be made. The sequenced DNA: TGTGCCAGCAGCATCGACGGAGCCCCCTACGAGCAGTACTTC. Translated, this gives CASSIDGAPYEQYF.